This T cell receptor beta chain is drawn from a study of T cells after yellow fever vaccination. General study points: Post-booster repertoires again held most primary-vaccination clones (approximately 96% CD4, 75% to 90% CD8). The CD4 compartment and the CD8 compartment contained a small share of clonotypes in common. Almost all vaccine-responding clonotypes escaped detection in sorted memory subsets on day 0.

This clonotype has a count of ten or more. The TCR cDNA carried a universal primer site and UMIs from 5'RACE template switching. TCRdb re-derived calls from the 5' RACE reads in MiXCR, one entry per CDR3 protein. The table includes tens of thousands of distinct CDR3 sequences, around 5.2% detected once. The source was PBMCs, either bulk or a sorted T-cell subset (CD4+, CD8+, memory, or dextramer-sorted; not recorded which), collected approximately 40 days after the first yellow fever vaccination. The source of this sequence is a man between 18 and 29 years old who received the YFV17D yellow fever vaccine.

The CDR3 sequence is CASRPQGTGELFF. The CDR3 DNA reads TGTGCCAGCAGACCACAGGGTACCGGGGAGCTGTTTTTT. The chain is built from TRBV7-2 and TRBJ2-2; D perhaps matches TRBD1 (6 bases). The germline gives CDR1 SGHTA, CDR2 FQGNSA. The CDR3 is made up of 13 amino acids. V was pared by 6 bases and J by 5 bases, with 10 bases between.